This T cell receptor (beta chain) was identified during a study of blood T cell repertoires in COVID-19. Study-wide background: Sample material is recorded as cDNA or gDNA derived from T cells, B-cell-depleted T cells, or PBMCs.

V lost 1 base to trimming and J lost 8 bases, with 14 bases between them. CDR1 SEHNR and CDR2 FQNEAQ come from the germline V gene (reference sequence). The CDR3 runs to 14 residues. Residents of 24 US areas, aged about 18 to 95 years, made up the participants. Assignments of participants to cohorts depended upon their own reported clinical history. Produced via immunoSEQ multiplex PCR; TCRdb's table is partial and in-frame only. The sample lists 170,000 or so clones, about 88% occurring once. Sequenced sample: PBMCs or T cells enriched from blood (not recorded which). The rearrangement joins TRBV7-9 to TRBJ1-2; possible D gene TRBD1, 5 bases. The source of this sequence is a woman aged 45-60 years who had recovered from COVID-19. CDR3 coding DNA: TGTGCCAGCAGCTTAGAGACGGCACCAGGGGGCTACACCTTC. Translation gives CASSLETAPGGYTF.